The 26 T cell receptor beta chains given below trace back to one sample, sequenced in a study of response to subunit inactivated influenza vaccine. TCRdb recomputed calls from the RT-PCR reads with MiXCR, one row per CDR3 protein. The sample yields around 850,000 distinct CDR3 sequences, roughly 20% seen once. Sequencing was performed on PBMCs from blood, taken less than 6 days after vaccination. The source is a middle-aged man who received an inactivated influenza vaccine.

This clonotype has just a few counts. V is TRBV4-2 and J is TRBJ2-2; 12 positions agree with TRBD2. This CDR3 is built from 17 residues. V dropped 1 base and J dropped 7; count of bases not matched to a gene: 7. Germline CDR1 and CDR2: LGHNA and YNFKEQ. DNA of the CDR3: TGTGCCAGCAGCCAAGGGAGACTAGCGGGGGTTTTCGGGGAGCTGTTTTTT. It codes for CASSQGRLAGVFGELFF.

This clonotype occurred many times. The chain combines TRBV12-3 or TRBV12-4 with TRBJ2-1; 8 bases map to TRBD1. The trim removed 8 bases at V and 6 bases at J, leaving 9 bases unmatched. This CDR3 has 14 residues. The CDR3 DNA follows: TGTGCCAGCCGCTACGCAGGGGGCATCAATGAGCAGTTCTTC. Amino acids: CASRYAGGINEQFF.

The chain couples TRBV5-1 to TRBJ1-1; D may be TRBD1 (5 bases). Germline V gene sequence: CDR1 SGHRS, CDR2 YFSETQ. Between the trimmed V and J ends, which lost 5 bases and 2 bases, there was a span of 13 bases. CDR3 size: 14 residues. In nucleotides, the CDR3 is TGCGCCAGCAGAGGGGACCCGTTAAACACTGAAGCTTTCTTT. It codes for CASRGDPLNTEAFF.

This clonotype was detected ten times or more. J is TRBJ2-7 and V is TRBV12-3 or TRBV12-4; 11 nucleotides line up with TRBD2. The length of the CDR3 is 16 residues. V was pared by 1 base and J by 6 bases, with 8 bases of the junction left unmatched. CDR3 in DNA: TGTGCCAGCAGTTTAGGGATAGCGGGAGGGGAAGGCGAGCAGTACTTC. Protein sequence: CASSLGIAGGEGEQYF.

This clonotype turned up a few times. The V and J genes are TRBV24-1 and TRBJ2-1; 7 bases match TRBD2. V trimming: 9 bases; J trimming: 0 bases; junction bases outside the gene matches: 13. The CDR3 has 17 amino acids. Germline V gene data show CDR1 as KGHDR and CDR2 as SFDVKD. The CDR3 spells CATSAPSGGSSYNEQFF. DNA of the CDR3: TGTGCCACCTCTGCTCCGTCGGGAGGAAGCTCCTACAATGAGCAGTTCTTC.

This clonotype was observed a few times. The gene calls are TRBV5-1 and TRBJ2-7; TRBD1 or TRBD2 may be the D gene (6 bases each). Per the germline V gene, CDR1 is SGHRS and CDR2 is YFSETQ. There are 15 residues in the CDR3. With 0 bases removed from V and 2 bases from J, the gap between germline ends came to 12 bases. CDR3 bases: TGCGCCAGCAGCTTGGGGCGGGACATTACCTACGAGCAGTACTTC. Translating it yields CASSLGRDITYEQYF.

This clonotype was found a few times. The chain recombines TRBV20-1 with TRBJ2-5; 8 nucleotides agree with TRBD1. The CDR3 totals 14 residues. Trimming removed 3 bases from V and 4 bases from J; junction bases left unmatched: 7. CDR1 and CDR2 from the germline V gene are DFQATT and SNEGSKA (reference sequence). The CDR3 coding sequence is TGCAGTGCTAGGACAGGGGAAGTTGGAGAGACCCAGTACTTC. Protein: CSARTGEVGETQYF.

The rearrangement joins TRBV7-2 to TRBJ2-3; 9 bases are a match to TRBD2. Germline CDR1 is SGHTA and CDR2 is FQGNSA. J lost 9 bases, V lost 2 bases, and 3 bases had no gene match. CDR3 length equals 13 residues. The CDR3 region is CASSLNAGGTQYF. The CDR3 region has the DNA TGTGCCAGCAGCTTAAACGCGGGGGGGACGCAGTATTTT.

The CDR3 DNA follows: TGCAGCGTTGGAGGCGGGACAATACGCAATGAGCAGTTCTTC. This codes for CSVGGGTIRNEQFF. V usage is TRBV29-1 and J usage is TRBJ2-1; TRBD1 or TRBD2 may be the D gene (6 bases each). V was pared by 4 bases and J by 6 bases, with 16 bases between. The V gene's germline CDR1 is SQVTM and CDR2 ANQGSEA. This CDR3 has 14 residues.

This clonotype was seen a few times. V and J are TRBV4-3 and TRBJ2-6, with D possibly being TRBD1 (6 bases). This CDR3 is 17 amino acids long. The germline gives CDR1 LGHNA, CDR2 YSLEER. Trimming cost V 0 bases and J 3 bases, with 12 bases left between them. The CDR3 is CASSQDIWGLGANVLTF. The CDR3 nucleotides are TGCGCCAGCAGCCAAGATATTTGGGGGCTTGGGGCCAACGTCCTGACTTTC.

As for this clonotype: A read error is possible here, since a much larger clone lies one base away. The V and J genes are TRBV6-5 and TRBJ2-7; TRBD1 is a possible D gene (5 bases). In germline, CDR1 is MNHEY, CDR2 SVGAGI. The germline V and J ends were trimmed by 3 bases and 2 bases, with 8 bases remaining between them. The CDR3 loop spans 13 amino acids. CDR3 nucleotides: TGTGCCAGCAGTTATGGACATACCTACGAGCAGTACTTC. Translated, it gives CASSYGHTYEQYF.

This clonotype appeared a few times. The rearrangement links TRBV12-3 or TRBV12-4 to TRBJ2-6; D is possibly TRBD1 or TRBD2 (5 bases each). The germline V and J ends were trimmed by 7 bases and 2 bases, with 12 bases remaining between them. CDR3 size: 15 residues. The DNA for the CDR3 is TGTGCCAGCATCCCGGGACCGCCTGGGGCCAACGTCCTGACTTTC. Translated, it gives CASIPGPPGANVLTF.

This clonotype was recorded many times. The chain carries TRBV12-3 or TRBV12-4 and TRBJ2-5; 8 nucleotides match TRBD2. Unmatched junction bases numbered 3, after V lost 6 bases and J lost 3 bases. The CDR3 runs to 13 residues. In DNA, the CDR3 is TGTGCCAGCAGCCCGACTAGCGAAGAGACCCAGTACTTC. Its translation: CASSPTSEETQYF.

This clonotype was recorded at least ten times. The rearrangement uses TRBV12-3 or TRBV12-4 and TRBJ1-2, with D maybe TRBD1 (5 bases). The CDR3 has 14 residues. Trimming removed 4 bases at V and 4 bases at J, with 13 bases between. CDR3 loop: CASSSPGSGYGYTF. Here the CDR3 DNA reads TGTGCCAGCAGTTCCCCAGGGTCTGGCTATGGCTACACCTTC.

The chain recombines TRBV12-3 or TRBV12-4 with TRBJ2-1; TRBD2 aligns across 7 bases. The CDR3 covers 16 residues. The ends lost 5 bases at V and 6 bases at J; junction bases unmatched: 13. Written as DNA, the CDR3 is TGTGCCAGCAGTGCCCGGACTAGTAGTTTGTTCAATGAGCAGTTCTTC. This gives the protein CASSARTSSLFNEQFF.

The chain carries TRBV12-3 or TRBV12-4 and TRBJ2-2; TRBD1 is a possible D gene (6 bases). The CDR3 spans 15 residues. V lost 3 bases, J lost 4 bases, and 12 bases lay in between. Written as DNA, the CDR3 is TGTGCCAGCAGTTTTTTCGACAGGCCCACCGGGGAGCTGTTTTTT. This codes for CASSFFDRPTGELFF.

This clonotype was seen a handful of times. This chain links TRBV9 with TRBJ1-4, with a weak D call TRBD1 (6 bases). Deletions cut 1 base from V and 5 bases from J, with 12 bases between. The germline V gene has CDR1 SGDLS and CDR2 YYNGEE. The CDR3 extends over 15 amino acids. CDR3 loop: CASSVTGKANEKLFF. In DNA form, the CDR3 reads TGTGCCAGCAGCGTAACAGGGAAGGCGAATGAAAAACTGTTTTTT.

This sequence joins TRBV5-6 and TRBJ2-1; D is ambiguous. V shed 4 bases and J shed 2 bases, with 13 bases lying between them. CDR3 length equals 15 residues. CDR1 is SGHDT and CDR2 is YYEEEE in the germline V gene. CDR3 sequence reads: CASSAGVIPYNEQFF. The CDR3 DNA follows: TGTGCCAGCAGCGCAGGAGTCATCCCCTACAATGAGCAGTTCTTC.

The chain has TRBV27 and TRBJ2-7; a weak D match, TRBD1 (6 bases). Trimming removed 1 base at V and 4 bases at J, with 23 bases between. Per the germline V gene, CDR1 is MNHEY and CDR2 is SMNVEV (reference sequence). The CDR3 runs to 18 residues. Written as DNA, the CDR3 is TGTGCCAGCAGTTTATTTTATCCGACCTCAGGGGTCGCTTACGAGCAGTACTTC. This gives the protein CASSLFYPTSGVAYEQYF.

This clonotype came up a few times. In DNA form, the CDR3 reads TGCAGTGCTAGAGTAATTTCAGGGAACGAGCAGTACTTC. It is translated as CSARVISGNEQYF. The chain uses TRBV20-1 and TRBJ2-7; TRBD1 is a possible D gene (5 bases). The CDR3 has 13 residues. Germline V gene lookup returns CDR1 DFQATT and CDR2 SNEGSKA (reference sequence). The germline V and J ends were trimmed by 1 base and 5 bases, with 12 bases remaining between them.

The V gene is TRBV29-1, the J gene TRBJ1-2, with 11 bases that match TRBD1. V lost 3 bases, J lost 4 bases, and 4 bases stayed unmatched. Germline CDR1 reads SQVTM; CDR2 reads ANQGSEA. The CDR3 has 14 residues. Written as DNA, the CDR3 is TGCAGCGTTGAGGGGACAGGGGGTGTCTATGGCTACACCTTC. It yields the protein CSVEGTGGVYGYTF.

Ten or more counts support this clonotype. This rearrangement joins TRBV28 to TRBJ1-4; 7 bases are shared with TRBD1. CDR1 is MDHEN, CDR2 SYDVKM, per germline. V dropped 5 bases and J dropped 8; count of bases not matched to a gene: 11. This CDR3 has 15 residues. CDR3 residues: CASSPATGPVEKLFF. The CDR3 DNA follows: TGTGCCAGCAGTCCGGCGACAGGGCCGGTAGAAAAACTGTTTTTT.

V is TRBV15 and J is TRBJ2-7; 9 bases match TRBD1. Trimming cost V 1 base and J 6 bases; bases outside gene matches: 7. The CDR3 consists of 15 residues. Looked up from germline, CDR1 is LNHNV and CDR2 is YYDKDF (reference sequence). The CDR3 spells CATSRGFGTGFEQYF. CDR3 DNA sequence: TGTGCCACCAGCAGAGGTTTCGGGACAGGGTTCGAGCAGTACTTC.

This clonotype was observed a handful of times. This chain connects TRBV20-1 to TRBJ2-3; 9 bases agree with TRBD2. Trimming at V came to 0 bases and at J to 0 bases, leaving 10 bases not matched to a gene. This CDR3 contains 18 residues. The germline gives CDR1 DFQATT, CDR2 SNEGSKA (reference sequence). This chain's CDR3 is CSARDRISGRPSTDTQYF. In DNA, the CDR3 is TGCAGTGCTAGAGACCGAATTAGCGGGAGACCTAGCACAGATACGCAGTATTTT.

V gene TRBV7-2 combines with J gene TRBJ2-1; 7 nucleotides line up with TRBD1. The trim removed 5 bases at V and 4 bases at J, leaving 11 bases unmatched. The CDR3 spans 16 residues. The germline CDR1 and CDR2 sequences are SGHTA and FQGNSA. CDR3 DNA: TGTGCCAGCAGCCAACAAACAGGGGTCGTTTACAATGAGCAGTTCTTC. It encodes CASSQQTGVVYNEQFF.

This rearrangement joins TRBV12-3 or TRBV12-4 to TRBJ1-2, with 10 bases identical to TRBD1. The CDR3 consists of 14 residues. The ends lost 4 bases at V and 7 bases at J; junction bases unmatched: 6. CDR3 sequence reads: CASSSQTGGTGYTF. The DNA of the CDR3 is TGTGCCAGCAGTTCACAGACAGGGGGCACTGGCTACACCTTC.